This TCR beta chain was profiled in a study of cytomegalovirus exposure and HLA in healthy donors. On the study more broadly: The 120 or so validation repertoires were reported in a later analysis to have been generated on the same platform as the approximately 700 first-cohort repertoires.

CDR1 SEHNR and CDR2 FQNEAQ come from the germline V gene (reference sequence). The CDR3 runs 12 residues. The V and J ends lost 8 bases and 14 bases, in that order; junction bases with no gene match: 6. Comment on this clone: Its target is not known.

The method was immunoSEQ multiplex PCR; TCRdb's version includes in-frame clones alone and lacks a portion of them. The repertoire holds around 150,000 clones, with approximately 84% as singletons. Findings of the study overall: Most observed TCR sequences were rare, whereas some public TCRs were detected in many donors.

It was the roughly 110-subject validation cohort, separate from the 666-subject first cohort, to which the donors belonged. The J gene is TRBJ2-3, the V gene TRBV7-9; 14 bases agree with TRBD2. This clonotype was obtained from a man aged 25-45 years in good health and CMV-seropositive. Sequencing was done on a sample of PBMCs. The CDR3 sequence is CASGGTSGGRYF. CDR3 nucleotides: TGTGCCAGCGGTGGGACTAGCGGGGGCAGGTATTTT. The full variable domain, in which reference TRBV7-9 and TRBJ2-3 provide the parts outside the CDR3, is DTGVSQNPRHKITKRGQNVTFRCDPISEHNRLYWYRQTLGQGPEFLTYFQNEAQLEKSRLLSDRFSAERPKGSFSTLEIQRTEQGDSAMYLCASGGTSGGRYFGPGTRLTVL.